Presented here are 20 T cell receptor beta chains from one specimen sequenced in a study of T-cell memory formation after mild COVID-19. One entry per CDR3 protein results from TCRdb running MiXCR on the 5' RACE reads. The sample lists under 600,000 distinct CDR3 sequences; less than 25% were seen once. Sequenced: PBMCs or a T cell subset sorted from them (not recorded which). These receptors came from an adult woman who had mild COVID-19 (a few samples of this study predate the infection). Cell type and time point are not known.

Ten or more counts support this clonotype. The CDR3 bases are TGTGCCAGCAGCCGCCGGGGACAGGGATCGGGTACGCAGTATTTT. Translated: CASSRRGQGSGTQYF. The chain combines TRBV7-2 with TRBJ2-3, with 9 bases aligning to TRBD1. Germline CDR1 reads SGHTA; CDR2 reads FQGNSA. V shed 5 bases and J 8 bases; nucleotides not matched to a gene: 11. The CDR3 covers 15 residues.

This clonotype was seen a few times. This rearrangement joins TRBV7-9 to TRBJ1-1, with D possibly matching TRBD1 (5 bases). Germline assignment: CDR1 SEHNR and CDR2 FQNEAQ (reference sequence). The CDR3 has 15 residues. V was cut by 1 base and J by 5 bases, with 14 bases left in between. The DNA of the CDR3 is TGTGCCAGCAGCTTAGGAGAGGGGCTTGGAACTGAAGCTTTCTTT. Its protein is CASSLGEGLGTEAFF.

The CDR3 loop is CASGPMTTGELFF. Here the CDR3 DNA reads TGTGCCAGCGGGCCCATGACCACCGGGGAGCTGTTTTTT. The chain links TRBV5-4 to TRBJ2-2; D not resolved. Germline CDR1 SGHNT, CDR2 YYREEE (reference sequence). The CDR3 totals 13 residues. Trimming cost V 7 bases and J 4 bases, with 11 bases left between them.

The table lists this clonotype with a few counts. CDR3 DNA sequence: TGTGCCAGCAGTTTAACAAGGGGTTACGCCGGGGAGCTGTTTTTT. It translates to CASSLTRGYAGELFF. V gene TRBV12-3 or TRBV12-4 combines with J gene TRBJ2-2, with a weak D call TRBD1 (5 bases). This CDR3 has 15 residues. V gave up 2 bases and J gave up 6 bases, with 13 bases separating them.

The chain uses TRBV5-4 and TRBJ1-2; D might be TRBD1 (6 bases). This CDR3 spans 15 amino acids. Trimming shortened V by 4 bases and J by 2 bases, and 15 bases separated the two germline ends. Germline V gene sequence: CDR1 SGHNT, CDR2 YYREEE (reference sequence). The chain's CDR3 is CASSRQELRNYGYTF. CDR3 bases: TGTGCCAGCAGCCGACAGGAGCTCCGAAACTATGGCTACACCTTC.

The chain recombines TRBV20-1 with TRBJ1-2, with 7 bases that match TRBD1. V shed 3 bases, J shed 8 bases, and the junction held 9 bases outside the gene matches. Germline V CDR1 and CDR2: DFQATT, SNEGSKA (reference sequence). The CDR3 has 13 amino acids. The CDR3 nucleotides read TGCAGTGCTAGTGCCCCAACCAGGGGGGGCTACACCTTC. This sequence encodes CSASAPTRGGYTF.

The chain is built from TRBV6-5 and TRBJ2-3; D is unclear. Between the trimmed V and J ends, which lost 0 bases and 1 base, there was a span of 8 bases. Looked up from germline, CDR1 is MNHEY and CDR2 is SVGAGI. CDR3 length: 15 residues. This chain's CDR3 is CASSYSYRGTDTQYF. The CDR3 DNA reads TGTGCCAGCAGTTACTCGTATCGGGGCACAGATACGCAGTATTTT.

This clonotype was counted at least ten times. V gene TRBV5-1 combines with J gene TRBJ2-1; TRBD2 matches at 16 bases. The J segment lost 12 bases and the V segment lost 7 bases, leaving 16 bases of the junction unmatched. CDR3 length: 17 amino acids. Germline lookup yields CDR1 SGHRS and CDR2 YFSETQ. The CDR3 DNA reads TGCGCCAGCCACCGAGACGCCGGGACTAGCGGGAGGGGAAGGCAGTTCTTC. Encoded protein: CASHRDAGTSGRGRQFF.

The chain links TRBV28 to TRBJ1-1; D gene ambiguous. The germline V gene has CDR1 MDHEN and CDR2 SYDVKM. The CDR3 is 12 amino acids. Trimming removed 0 bases from V and 8 bases from J, with 7 bases in between. The CDR3 nucleotides read TGTGCCAGCAGTTTATGGGGTTGGGAAGCTTTCTTT. It is translated as CASSLWGWEAFF. The full variable domain, in which reference TRBV28 and TRBJ1-1 provide the parts outside the CDR3, is DVKVTQSSRYLVKRTGEKVFLECVQDMDHENMFWYRQDPGLGLRLIYFSYDVKMKEKGDIPEGYSVSREKKERFSLILESASTNQTSMYLCASSLWGWEAFFGQGTRLTVV.

The V gene is TRBV7-8, the J gene TRBJ2-3; 10 positions match TRBD2. The CDR3 totals 15 residues. The ends lost 5 bases at V and 4 bases at J; junction bases unmatched: 6. Looked up from germline, CDR1 is SGHVS and CDR2 is FQNEAQ. The CDR3 region is CASSPAGGGADTQYF. In DNA form, the CDR3 reads TGTGCCAGCAGCCCAGCGGGGGGGGGCGCAGATACGCAGTATTTT.

The chain has TRBV5-1 and TRBJ2-7, with 8 bases matching TRBD1. Germline assignment: CDR1 SGHRS and CDR2 YFSETQ. Unmatched junction bases numbered 2, after V lost 0 bases and J lost 3 bases. This CDR3 has 14 amino acids. CDR3 amino acids: CASSLEGTGYEQYF. DNA of the CDR3: TGCGCCAGCAGCTTGGAAGGGACAGGCTACGAGCAGTACTTC.

Only a few counts were recorded for this clonotype. The chain carries TRBV5-1 and TRBJ2-3, with TRBD2 matching 9 bases. V was clipped by 4 bases and J by 2 bases; unmatched bases: 5. The CDR3 runs 15 residues. CDR1 and CDR2 from the germline V gene are SGHRS and YFSETQ. The CDR3 spells CASSRLADDTDTQYF. In DNA form, the CDR3 reads TGCGCCAGCAGCCGACTAGCGGATGACACAGATACGCAGTATTTT.

This chain connects TRBV7-8 to TRBJ2-1, with 10 positions matching TRBD2. Germline CDR1 is SGHVS and CDR2 is FQNEAQ. The CDR3 contains 17 residues. V shed 5 bases, J shed 0 bases, and the junction held 7 bases outside the gene matches. The CDR3 DNA follows: TGTGCCAGCAGCCCTAATGGACTAGCGGACTCCTACAATGAGCAGTTCTTC. The encoded protein is CASSPNGLADSYNEQFF.

This clonotype has a handful of counts. The rearrangement joins TRBV19 to TRBJ1-1, with no clear D. The V gene lost 10 bases and the J gene lost 4 bases, with 19 bases spanning the gap. Germline CDR1 LNHDA, CDR2 SQIVND (reference sequence). This CDR3 is 14 amino acids long. CDR3 sequence (DNA): TGTGCCACCGATGGGGTGGTAGGGAGCACTGAAGCTTTCTTT. It codes for CATDGVVGSTEAFF.

The V and J genes are TRBV23-1 and TRBJ2-7; either TRBD1 or TRBD2 may fit D (5 bases each). TRBV23-1 is an ORF, with its function uncertain. This CDR3 has 16 amino acids. The V and J ends lost 2 bases and 3 bases respectively, with 17 bases between them. CDR3 in DNA: TGCGCCAGCAGTCAAGGGCCAGGGAAGAGGGGCTACGAGCAGTACTTC. Encoded protein: CASSQGPGKRGYEQYF.

In this sample, this clonotype turned up a few times. The chain carries TRBV24-1 and TRBJ1-2; 7 bases map to TRBD1. The CDR3 extends over 16 amino acids. CDR1 is KGHDR and CDR2 is SFDVKD in the germline V gene. V gave up 5 bases and J gave up 0 bases; unmatched junction bases: 8. This CDR3 reads CATSARDRSSNYGYTF. CDR3 nucleotide sequence: TGTGCCACCAGTGCTCGGGACAGATCTTCTAACTATGGCTACACCTTC.

The V call is TRBV28, the J call TRBJ2-7; 9 bases are a match to TRBD2. Germline V gene data show CDR1 as MDHEN and CDR2 as SYDVKM. This CDR3 is built from 13 residues. The junction had 7 bases not matched to a gene; V was cut back by 7 bases and J by 6 bases. CDR3 protein: CASTGLAFPEQYF. Written as DNA, the CDR3 is TGTGCCAGCACTGGACTAGCGTTTCCCGAGCAGTACTTC.

This clonotype showed up just a few times. This sequence joins TRBV29-1 and TRBJ2-2, with D maybe TRBD1 (6 bases). V was trimmed by 6 bases and J by 3 bases, leaving 17 bases between them. Germline V gene sequence: CDR1 SQVTM, CDR2 ANQGSEA. CDR3 length: 15 residues. The CDR3 DNA sequence: TGCAGCGTAAAATCCTTAGGGGGAGACACCGGGGAGCTGTTTTTT. This sequence encodes CSVKSLGGDTGELFF.

This clonotype was seen more than once but under ten times. This rearrangement joins TRBV6-1 to TRBJ1-1; D may be TRBD1 (5 bases). V was shortened by 6 bases and J by 1 base, with 15 bases between the two germline ends. CDR3 length equals 15 residues. Germline loops: CDR1 MNHNS, CDR2 SASEGT. In DNA form, the CDR3 reads TGTGCCAGCAGGGGACCAGGGCGGGCGAACACTGAAGCTTTCTTT. This translates into CASRGPGRANTEAFF.

The rearrangement uses TRBV20-1 and TRBJ2-7; the D is unclear. The V end was cut by 0 bases, the J end by 2 bases, with 17 bases between. Germline V gene data show CDR1 as DFQATT and CDR2 as SNEGSKA (reference sequence). The CDR3 loop spans 16 amino acids. This CDR3 reads CSARDPFGRTAYEQYF. DNA of the CDR3: TGCAGTGCTAGAGACCCATTCGGGCGTACTGCCTACGAGCAGTACTTC.